The source of this T cell receptor (beta chain) is a study of breast tumors, draining lymph nodes, adjacent tissues. Study-wide results and limits: The data were judged consistent with most tumor T cells coming from lymph node and expanding in tumor. Compared with lymph nodes, tumors were less diverse; compared with nontumor tissue, more. Compared with basal-like, luminal-like tumors shared significantly more repertoire with nontumor tissue. Data only fit, rather than demonstrated, lymph node origin of most tumor T cells.

Axillary draining lymph nodes of breast cancer patients supplied the node samples. A note on this clonotype: Its antigen is unknown.

The V gene end was trimmed by 2 bases and the J gene end by 9 bases; junction bases not matched to a gene: 9. CDR3 length equals 16 residues. Germline values: CDR1 SEHNR, CDR2 FQNEAQ (reference sequence). From the multiplex PCR reads, TCRdb called clonotypes with MiXCR, one entry per CDR3 protein. This table has tens of thousands of distinct CDR3 sequences, roughly 28% appearing once. The rearrangement links TRBV7-9 to TRBJ2-1; TRBD2 matches 11 bases. Source material: axillary lymph node tissue. The receptor's source is a female donor with breast cancer. Some clones in this sample may be carry-over from other donors' samples. CDR3 nucleotide sequence: TGTGCCAGCAGCTTATCTTCTACTAGCGGGAGAGCTGAGCAGTTCTTC. Translated, it gives CASSLSSTSGRAEQFF. Full variable domain (rest looked up from reference TRBV7-9 and TRBJ2-1): DTGVSQNPRHKITKRGQNVTFRCDPISEHNRLYWYRQTLGQGPEFLTYFQNEAQLEKSRLLSDRFSAERPKGSFSTLEIQRTEQGDSAMYLCASSLSSTSGRAEQFFGPGTRLTVL.